These 12 T cell receptor beta chains came from one sample sequenced in a study of molecular identifiers for immune sequencing clone quantification. TCRdb recomputed calls from the PCR reads with MiXCR, one row per CDR3 protein. This sample has about 300,000 distinct CDR3 sequences, with about a fifth found just once. Sequenced input: naive CD8+ T cells from blood, with Jurkat cell RNA spiked in. Subset specified: FACS-sorted CD8+CD4-CCR7+CD45RA+ naive T cells. Receptors were obtained from a human donor in good health. Some libraries in this study had Jurkat cell RNA spiked in.

This clonotype was recorded many times. This chain connects TRBV6-2 or TRBV6-3 to TRBJ1-5; D gene uncertain. Trimming stripped 4 bases from V and 5 bases from J, with 12 bases between. Germline V gene data show CDR1 as MNHEY and CDR2 as SVGEGT. The CDR3 runs 14 residues. The CDR3 spells CASSSAGTYQPQHF. CDR3 bases: TGTGCCAGCAGTTCGGCCGGCACCTATCAGCCCCAGCATTTT.

This clonotype showed up just a few times. This rearrangement joins TRBV1 to TRBJ2-1; TRBD2, the table's D call, lacks a check against the DNA. TRBV1 is a documented pseudogene. This CDR3 is 17 amino acids long. The CDR3 coding sequence is TGCACCAGCAGCCAAGATAGGACTGGGTGCTCCTACAATGAGCAGTTCTTC. Residues: CTSSQDRTGCSYNEQFF.

This clonotype appeared many times. The gene calls are TRBV12-3 or TRBV12-4 and TRBJ1-5; D gene unclear. The CDR3 totals 13 residues. The V end was cut by 5 bases, the J end by 6 bases, with 11 bases between. The CDR3 nucleotides read TGTGCCAGCAGTCTAACGACACTTCAGCCCCAGCATTTT. Translating it yields CASSLTTLQPQHF.

This clonotype was recorded a few times. Compared with germline, one end of the junction differs, possibly owing to a read error. The chain recombines TRBV14 with TRBJ2-1; D perhaps matches TRBD2 (5 bases). Germline CDR1 is SGHDN and CDR2 is FVKESK. The CDR3 totals 15 residues. The CDR3 spells CASSQDEGSYDEQFF. In nucleotides, the CDR3 is TGTGCCAGCAGCCAAGATGAGGGTAGCTACGATGAGCAGTTCTTC.

This sequence joins TRBV4-2 and TRBJ2-1; D perhaps matches TRBD2 (6 bases). This CDR3 region has 15 residues. Per the germline V gene, CDR1 is LGHNA and CDR2 is YNFKEQ. The ends were cut back, 0 bases at V and 5 bases at J, with 11 bases in the middle. CDR3 sequence reads: CASSQELGLHNEQFF. The CDR3 nucleotides read TGTGCCAGCAGCCAAGAGTTGGGACTTCACAATGAGCAGTTCTTC.

This clonotype turned up a few times. V and J are TRBV11-2 and TRBJ2-5, with TRBD1 identical over 7 bases. This CDR3 comprises 15 residues. V dropped 0 bases and J dropped 2; count of bases not matched to a gene: 3. The V gene's germline CDR1 is SGHAT and CDR2 FQNNGV. The CDR3 here is CASSLEGGWQETQYF. The CDR3 DNA reads TGTGCCAGCAGCTTAGAAGGGGGCTGGCAAGAGACCCAGTACTTC. Full variable domain (rest looked up from reference TRBV11-2 and TRBJ2-5): EAGVAQSPRYKIIEKRQSVAFWCNPISGHATLYWYQQILGQGPKLLIQFQNNGVVDDSQLPKDRFSAERLKGVDSTLKIQPAKLEDSAVYLCASSLEGGWQETQYFGPGTRLLVL.

This clonotype was observed many times. V gene TRBV7-2 combines with J gene TRBJ1-4; 7 positions match TRBD1. The CDR3 totals 12 residues. Germline values: CDR1 SGHTA, CDR2 FQGNSA. V shed 1 base, J shed 10 bases, and the junction held 0 bases outside the gene matches. The chain's CDR3 is CASSLDRGKLFF. CDR3 DNA: TGTGCCAGCAGCTTAGACAGGGGAAAACTGTTTTTT.

The chain recombines TRBV20-1 with TRBJ1-1; TRBD1 aligns across 8 bases. V was clipped by 3 bases and J by 6 bases; unmatched bases: 6. CDR3 length: 13 amino acids. Germline V gives CDR1 DFQATT, CDR2 SNEGSKA (reference sequence). The CDR3 is CSASGQGFSEAFF. CDR3 coding DNA: TGCAGTGCTAGCGGACAGGGCTTCTCTGAAGCTTTCTTT.

This chain joins TRBV20-1 and TRBJ2-7, with 13 positions matching TRBD2. V gave up 0 bases and J gave up 5 bases; unmatched junction bases: 13. From germline, CDR1 is DFQATT and CDR2 SNEGSKA (reference sequence). The CDR3 extends over 18 amino acids. For the CDR3, the DNA is TGCAGTGCTAGAGAACCGGGACTAGCGGGATTAAGTGCCCACGAGCAGTACTTC. Protein: CSAREPGLAGLSAHEQYF.

Only a few counts were recorded for this clonotype. The rearrangement joins TRBV4-3 to TRBJ2-7, with 9 nucleotides matching TRBD1. J lost 0 bases, V lost 2 bases, and 5 bases had no gene match. In germline, CDR1 is LGHNA, CDR2 YSLEER. The CDR3 spans 16 residues. As DNA, the CDR3 is TGCGCCAGCAGCCAAACCGGACAGGGGCTCTCCTACGAGCAGTACTTC. This gives the protein CASSQTGQGLSYEQYF.

To note about this clonotype: A much larger clone lies one base from this, so it may be a read error. This CDR3 is missing its conserved last phenylalanine or tryptophan, likely due to a read error. V is TRBV19 and J is TRBJ2-1, with unresolved D. CDR3 length: 15 residues. The germline V gene encodes CDR1 LNHDA and CDR2 SQIVND (reference sequence). The V and J ends lost 2 bases and 2 bases respectively, with 10 bases between them. CDR3 sequence: CASSITSVAYNEQFL. The DNA of the CDR3 is TGTGCCAGTAGTATAACCAGCGTGGCCTACAATGAGCAGTTCCTC.

To note about this clonotype: This may stem from a read error, because a much larger clone lies one nucleotide away. The chain has TRBV2 and TRBJ2-2; D call uncertain. The germline V and J ends were trimmed by 8 bases and 7 bases, with 8 bases remaining between them. This CDR3 has 11 amino acids. Germline-derived CDR1 and CDR2 are SNHLY and FYNNEI. CDR3 protein: CASGQVGELFF. The CDR3 DNA sequence: TGTGCCAGCGGTCAGGTCGGGGAGCTGTTTTTT.